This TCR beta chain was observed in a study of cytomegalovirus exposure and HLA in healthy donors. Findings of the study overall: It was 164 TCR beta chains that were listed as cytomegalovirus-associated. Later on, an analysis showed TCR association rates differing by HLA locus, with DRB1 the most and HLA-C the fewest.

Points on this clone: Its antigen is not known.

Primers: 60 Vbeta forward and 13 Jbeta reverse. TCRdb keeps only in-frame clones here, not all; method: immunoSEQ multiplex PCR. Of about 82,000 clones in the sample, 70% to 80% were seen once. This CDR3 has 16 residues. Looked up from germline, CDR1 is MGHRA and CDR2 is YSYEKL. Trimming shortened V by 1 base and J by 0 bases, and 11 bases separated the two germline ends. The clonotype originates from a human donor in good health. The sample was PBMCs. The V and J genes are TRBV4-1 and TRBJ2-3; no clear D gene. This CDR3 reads CASSQGGYTSTDTQYF. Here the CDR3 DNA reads TGCGCCAGCAGCCAAGGAGGCTACACTAGCACAGATACGCAGTATTTT.